This T cell receptor beta chain was observed in a study of Graves' ophthalmopathy and Graves' hyperthyroidism. Study findings and constraints: Most thyroid-expanded clonotypes exceeding 0.001 frequency were also found in blood.

CDR3 regions of TCR beta were amplified from RNA transcripts. Second-round multiplex PCR came after a first-round RT-PCR that employed HTBI primers. TCRdb analysed the multiplex PCR reads with MiXCR anew, one entry per CDR3 protein. The sample lists 1 million to 1.3 million distinct CDR3 sequences, about 36% occurring once. Deletions cut 8 bases from V and 8 bases from J, with 21 bases between. Per the germline V gene, CDR1 is MDHEN and CDR2 is SYDVKM. There are 15 residues in the CDR3. Patients in the hyperthyroidism group, adults aged 18 to 65, were newly diagnosed, under 2 months' duration. Researchers turned away patients with other autoimmune diseases, uncontrolled infections, pregnancy or lactation. Clinical symptoms, serum thyroxine, TRAb, thyroid ultrasound and orbital computed tomography formed the basis of diagnosis. About this clonotype: Antigen: not known.

This TCR derives from an adult man with Graves' hyperthyroidism. The sample comprised peripheral blood or thyroid tissue (not recorded which). This rearrangement joins TRBV28 to TRBJ2-2; D may be TRBD1 or TRBD2 (6 bases each). CDR3 sequence (DNA): TGTGCCAGCTCTTCGGCAGGGGAGGATTCTGGGGAGCTGTTTTTT. The encoded protein is CASSSAGEDSGELFF.